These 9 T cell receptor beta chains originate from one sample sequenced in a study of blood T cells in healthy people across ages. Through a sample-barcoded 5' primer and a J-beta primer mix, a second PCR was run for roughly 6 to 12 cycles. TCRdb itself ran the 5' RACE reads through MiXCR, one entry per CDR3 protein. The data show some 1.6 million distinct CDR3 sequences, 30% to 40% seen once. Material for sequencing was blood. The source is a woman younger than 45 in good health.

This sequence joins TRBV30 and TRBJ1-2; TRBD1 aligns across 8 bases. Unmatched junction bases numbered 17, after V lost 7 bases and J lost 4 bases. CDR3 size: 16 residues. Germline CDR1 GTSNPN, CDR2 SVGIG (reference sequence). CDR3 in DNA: TGTGCCTTCTCCGGGACAGGTCCCTCCTGGGGCTATGGCTACACCTTC. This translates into CAFSGTGPSWGYGYTF.

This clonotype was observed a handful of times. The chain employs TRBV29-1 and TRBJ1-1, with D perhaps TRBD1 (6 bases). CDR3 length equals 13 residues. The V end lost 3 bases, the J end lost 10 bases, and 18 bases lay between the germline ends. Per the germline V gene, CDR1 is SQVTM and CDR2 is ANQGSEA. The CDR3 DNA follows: TGCAGCGTTGAGGTGACCAGGGGATGGGGAGCTTTCTTT. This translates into CSVEVTRGWGAFF.

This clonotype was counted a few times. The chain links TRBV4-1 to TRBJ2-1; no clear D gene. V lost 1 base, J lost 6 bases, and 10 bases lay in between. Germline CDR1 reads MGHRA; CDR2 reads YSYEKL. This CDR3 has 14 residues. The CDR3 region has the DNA TGCGCCAGCAGCCAAGTAGGGTCGTCCAATGAGCAGTTCTTC. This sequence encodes CASSQVGSSNEQFF.

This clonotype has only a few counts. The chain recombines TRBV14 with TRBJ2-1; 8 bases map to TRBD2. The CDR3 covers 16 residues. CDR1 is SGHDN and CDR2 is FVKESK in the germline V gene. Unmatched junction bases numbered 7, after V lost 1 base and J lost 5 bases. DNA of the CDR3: TGTGCCAGCAGCCAAGGTCCCCAGCGGGGGCACAATGAGCAGTTCTTC. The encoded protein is CASSQGPQRGHNEQFF.

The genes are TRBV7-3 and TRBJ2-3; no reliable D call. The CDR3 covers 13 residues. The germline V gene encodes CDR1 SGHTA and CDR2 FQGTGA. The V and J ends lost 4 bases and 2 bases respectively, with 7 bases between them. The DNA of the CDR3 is TGTGCCAGCAGCTCGGCTACCACAGATACGCAGTATTTT. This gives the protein CASSSATTDTQYF.

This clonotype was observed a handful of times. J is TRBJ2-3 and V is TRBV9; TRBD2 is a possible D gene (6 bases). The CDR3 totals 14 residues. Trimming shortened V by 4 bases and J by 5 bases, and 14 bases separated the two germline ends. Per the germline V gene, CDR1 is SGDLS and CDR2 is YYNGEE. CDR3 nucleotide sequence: TGTGCCAGCAGCCCGACGGGAGCCGTAGATACGCAGTATTTT. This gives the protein CASSPTGAVDTQYF.

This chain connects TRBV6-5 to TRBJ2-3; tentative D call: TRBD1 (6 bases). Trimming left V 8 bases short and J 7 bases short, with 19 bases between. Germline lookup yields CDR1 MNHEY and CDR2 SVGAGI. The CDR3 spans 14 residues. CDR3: CASGSGQGPNTQYF. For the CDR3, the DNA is TGTGCCAGCGGCTCAGGGCAGGGGCCCAATACGCAGTATTTT.

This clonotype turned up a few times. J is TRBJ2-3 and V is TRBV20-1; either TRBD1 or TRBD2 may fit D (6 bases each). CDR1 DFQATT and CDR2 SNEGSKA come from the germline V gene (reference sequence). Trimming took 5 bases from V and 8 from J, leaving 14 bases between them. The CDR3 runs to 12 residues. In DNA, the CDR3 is TGCAGTGCTCTTGCCAAGGGGGGTACGCAGTATTTT. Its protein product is CSALAKGGTQYF.

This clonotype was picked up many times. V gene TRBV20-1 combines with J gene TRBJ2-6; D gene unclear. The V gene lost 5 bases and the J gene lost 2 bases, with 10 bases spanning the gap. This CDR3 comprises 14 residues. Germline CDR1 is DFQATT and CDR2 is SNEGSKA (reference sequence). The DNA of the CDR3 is TGCAGTGCTCGGATGGTCGCTGGGGCCAACGTCCTGACTTTC. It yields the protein CSARMVAGANVLTF.